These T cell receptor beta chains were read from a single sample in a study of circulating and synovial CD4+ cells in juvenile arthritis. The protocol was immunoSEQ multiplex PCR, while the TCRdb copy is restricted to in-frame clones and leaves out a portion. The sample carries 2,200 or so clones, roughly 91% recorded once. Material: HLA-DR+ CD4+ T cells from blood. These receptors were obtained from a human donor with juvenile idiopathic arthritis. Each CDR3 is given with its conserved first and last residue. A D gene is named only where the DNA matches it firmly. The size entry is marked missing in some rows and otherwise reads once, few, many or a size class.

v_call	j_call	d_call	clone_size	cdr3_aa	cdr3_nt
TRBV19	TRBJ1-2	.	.	CASSMGGGAGYTF	TGTGCCAGTAGTATGGGTGGCGGGGCCGGCTACACCTTC
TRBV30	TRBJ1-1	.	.	CAWRGGQRTEAFF	TGTGCCTGGAGGGGGGGGCAGCGGACTGAAGCTTTCTTT
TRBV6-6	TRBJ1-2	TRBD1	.	CASHPARDRAGYTF	TGTGCCAGCCACCCCGCCCGGGACAGGGCTGGCTACACCTTC
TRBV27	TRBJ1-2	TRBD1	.	CASSFGTGMGGYTF	TGTGCCAGCAGTTTTGGGACAGGGATGGGTGGCTACACCTTC
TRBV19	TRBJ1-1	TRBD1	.	CASSIGGTGILTEAFF	TGTGCCAGTAGTATCGGTGGGACAGGGATTTTGACTGAAGCTTTCTTT
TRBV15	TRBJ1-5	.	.	CATSREAGGRQPQHF	TGTGCCACCAGCAGAGAGGCGGGGGGCCGGCAGCCCCAGCATTTT
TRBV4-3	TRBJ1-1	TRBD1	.	CASSHRQGPTEAFF	TGCGCCAGCAGCCACCGACAGGGGCCCACTGAAGCTTTCTTT
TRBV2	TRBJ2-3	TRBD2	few	CASLAGGRGGTDTQYF	TGTGCCAGCTTAGCGGGAGGGCGTGGAGGCACAGATACGCAGTATTTT
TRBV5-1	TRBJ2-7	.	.	CASSFTTGYEQYF	TGCGCCAGCAGCTTCACTACGGGCTACGAGCAGTACTTC
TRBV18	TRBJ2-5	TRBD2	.	CASSGTSQETQYF	TGTGCCAGCTCAGGGACTAGCCAAGAGACCCAGTACTTC
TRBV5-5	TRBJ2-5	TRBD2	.	CASSPLGTSGETQYF	TGTGCCAGCAGCCCCCTTGGGACTAGCGGGGAGACCCAGTACTTC
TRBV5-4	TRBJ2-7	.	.	CASSPDSKGYEQYF	TGTGCCAGCAGCCCGGACTCCAAGGGCTACGAGCAGTACTTC
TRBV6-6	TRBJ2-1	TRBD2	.	CASSGLAGEDEQFF	TGTGCCAGCAGCGGACTAGCGGGAGAAGATGAGCAGTTCTTC
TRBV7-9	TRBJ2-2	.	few	CASSLLGTGELFF	TGTGCCAGCAGCCTTCTAGGCACCGGGGAGCTGTTTTTT
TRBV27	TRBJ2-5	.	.	CATQRVRGEETQYF	TGTGCCACCCAGAGAGTCCGGGGTGAAGAGACCCAGTACTTC
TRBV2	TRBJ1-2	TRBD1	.	CASSRDRVGGYTF	TGTGCCAGCAGTCGGGACAGGGTAGGTGGCTACACCTTC
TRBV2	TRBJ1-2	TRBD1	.	CASRDRSGRYGYTF	TGTGCCAGCAGGGACAGGTCGGGGCGGTATGGCTACACCTTC
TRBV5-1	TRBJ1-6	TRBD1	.	CASSASGTAGSPLHF	TGCGCCAGCAGTGCCTCCGGGACAGCCGGTTCACCCCTCCACTTT
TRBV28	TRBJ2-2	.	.	CASSRPRGPGELFF	TGTGCCAGCAGCCGACCCAGGGGCCCCGGGGAGCTGTTTTTT
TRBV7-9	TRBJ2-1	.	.	CASSYYYNEQFF	TGTGCCAGCAGTTACTATTACAATGAGCAGTTCTTC
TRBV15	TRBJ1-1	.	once	CATSTGARALTEAFF	TGTGCCACCAGCACTGGAGCCAGGGCCCTCACTGAAGCTTTCTTT
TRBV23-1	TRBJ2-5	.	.	CASSQSWPAEYQETQYF	TGCGCCAGCAGTCAATCGTGGCCAGCGGAGTACCAAGAGACCCAGTACTTC
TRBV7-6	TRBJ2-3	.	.	CASSAGDTQYF	TGTGCCAGCAGCGCAGGGGATACGCAGTATTTT
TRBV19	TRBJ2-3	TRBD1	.	CASRQGATDTQYF	TGTGCCAGTCGACAGGGGGCCACAGATACGCAGTATTTT
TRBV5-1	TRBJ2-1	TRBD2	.	CASSFGLAGNNEQFF	TGCGCCAGCAGCTTTGGACTAGCGGGGAACAATGAGCAGTTCTTC
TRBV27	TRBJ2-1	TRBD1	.	CASSRTGWYNEQFF	TGTGCCAGCAGTCGGACAGGGTGGTACAATGAGCAGTTCTTC
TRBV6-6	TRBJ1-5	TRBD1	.	CASIPGQGGSNQPQHF	TGTGCCAGCATCCCGGGACAGGGGGGTAGCAATCAGCCCCAGCATTTT
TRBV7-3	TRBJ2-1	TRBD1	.	CASSPGTGVNEQFF	TGTGCCAGCAGCCCCGGGACAGGGGTCAATGAGCAGTTCTTC
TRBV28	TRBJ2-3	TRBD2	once	CASGPAGTSGIYTQYF	TGTGCCAGTGGACCGGCCGGGACTAGCGGGATTTATACGCAGTATTTT
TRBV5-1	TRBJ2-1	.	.	CASSFLPGNEQFF	TGCGCCAGCAGCTTTCTTCCAGGCAATGAGCAGTTCTTC
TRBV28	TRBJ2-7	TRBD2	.	CASRGQAGGSYEQYF	TGTGCCAGCAGGGGGCAGGCGGGGGGTTCCTACGAGCAGTACTTC
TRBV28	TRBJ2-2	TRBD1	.	CASSLGRGRGLTGELFF	TGTGCCAGCAGTTTGGGGCGGGGCAGGGGGCTTACCGGGGAGCTGTTTTTT
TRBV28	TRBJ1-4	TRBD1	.	CASSLRGQENEKLFF	TGTGCCAGCAGTTTAAGGGGGCAGGAGAATGAAAAACTGTTTTTT
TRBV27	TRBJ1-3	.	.	CASKGDFSGNTIYF	TGTGCCAGCAAGGGGGATTTCTCTGGAAACACCATATATTTT
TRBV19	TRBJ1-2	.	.	CASSIPGFYGYTF	TGTGCCAGTAGTATACCGGGATTCTATGGCTACACCTTC
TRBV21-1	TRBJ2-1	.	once	CASSKASSGVGNEQFF	TGTGCCAGCAGCAAGGCTTCTAGCGGGGTGGGGAATGAGCAGTTCTTC
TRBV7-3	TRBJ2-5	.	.	CASSLRQSMAQYF	TGTGCCAGCAGCTTGAGACAGTCTATGGCCCAGTACTTC
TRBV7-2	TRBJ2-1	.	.	CASTLPYGGFYNEQFF	TGTGCCAGCACCTTACCATACGGGGGTTTCTACAATGAGCAGTTCTTC
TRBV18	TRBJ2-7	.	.	CASSPSTGFEQYF	TGTGCCAGCTCACCATCTACAGGGTTCGAGCAGTACTTC
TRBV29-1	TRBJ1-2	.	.	CSDRTARGYTF	TGCAGCGATCGGACAGCTCGAGGCTACACCTTC
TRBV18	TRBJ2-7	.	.	CASSPVVYEQYF	TGTGCCAGCTCACCAGTCGTCTACGAGCAGTACTTC
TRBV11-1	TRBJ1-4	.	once	CASPGGERSNEKLFF	TGTGCCAGCCCGGGAGGGGAGAGGTCTAATGAAAAACTGTTTTTT
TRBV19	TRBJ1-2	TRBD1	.	CASSTGGYGYTF	TGTGCCAGTAGTACAGGGGGCTATGGCTACACCTTC
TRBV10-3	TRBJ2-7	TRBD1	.	CAISGTGDDEQYF	TGTGCCATCAGCGGGACAGGGGACGACGAGCAGTACTTC
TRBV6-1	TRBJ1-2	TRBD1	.	CASSDPPGTGASGGYTF	TGTGCCAGCAGTGACCCCCCCGGGACAGGGGCTTCCGGTGGCTACACCTTC
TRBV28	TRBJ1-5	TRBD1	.	CASSTGTVDQPQHF	TGTGCCAGCAGTACCGGGACAGTCGATCAGCCCCAGCATTTT
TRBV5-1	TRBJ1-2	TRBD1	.	CASSWDRVGGYTF	TGCGCCAGCAGCTGGGACAGGGTAGGGGGCTACACCTTC
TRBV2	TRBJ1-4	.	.	CASSEEALQEKLFF	TGTGCCAGCAGTGAGGAGGCACTGCAGGAAAAACTGTTTTTT
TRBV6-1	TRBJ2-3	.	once	CASSHLASTDTQYF	TGTGCCAGCAGTCATCTAGCTAGCACAGATACGCAGTATTTT
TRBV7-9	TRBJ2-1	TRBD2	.	CASSLGMGLAGSVGFF	TGTGCCAGCAGCTTAGGGATGGGACTAGCGGGATCCGTAGGGTTCTTC